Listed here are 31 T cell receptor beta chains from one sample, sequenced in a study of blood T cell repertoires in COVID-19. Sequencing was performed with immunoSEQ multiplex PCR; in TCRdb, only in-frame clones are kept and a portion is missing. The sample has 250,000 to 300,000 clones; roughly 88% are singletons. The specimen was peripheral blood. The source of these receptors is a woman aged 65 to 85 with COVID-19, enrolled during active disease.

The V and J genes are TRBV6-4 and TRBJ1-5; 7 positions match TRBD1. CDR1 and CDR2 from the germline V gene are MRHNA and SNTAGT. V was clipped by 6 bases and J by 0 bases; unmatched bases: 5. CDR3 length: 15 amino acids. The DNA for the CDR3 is TGTGCCAGCAGGATGACAGGGAATAGCAATCAGCCCCAGCATTTT. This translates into CASRMTGNSNQPQHF.

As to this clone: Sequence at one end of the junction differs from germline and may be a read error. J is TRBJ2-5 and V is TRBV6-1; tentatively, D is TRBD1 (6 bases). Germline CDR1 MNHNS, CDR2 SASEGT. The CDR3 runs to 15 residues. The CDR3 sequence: CASREEGRGQETQYF. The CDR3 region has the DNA TGTGCCAGCAGAGAAGAGGGAAGGGGGCAAGAGACCCAGTACTTC.

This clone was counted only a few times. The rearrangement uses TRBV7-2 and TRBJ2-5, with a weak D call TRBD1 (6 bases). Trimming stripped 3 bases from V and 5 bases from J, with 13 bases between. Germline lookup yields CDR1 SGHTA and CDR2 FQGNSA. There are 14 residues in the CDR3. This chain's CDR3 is CASSFNRAAETQYF. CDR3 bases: TGTGCCAGCAGCTTTAACAGGGCGGCCGAGACCCAGTACTTC.

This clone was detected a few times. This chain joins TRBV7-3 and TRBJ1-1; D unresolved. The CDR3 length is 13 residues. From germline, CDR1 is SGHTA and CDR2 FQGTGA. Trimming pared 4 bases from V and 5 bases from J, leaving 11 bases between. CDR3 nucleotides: TGTGCCAGCAGCTCCTCATCACGGACTGAAGCTTTCTTT. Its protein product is CASSSSSRTEAFF.

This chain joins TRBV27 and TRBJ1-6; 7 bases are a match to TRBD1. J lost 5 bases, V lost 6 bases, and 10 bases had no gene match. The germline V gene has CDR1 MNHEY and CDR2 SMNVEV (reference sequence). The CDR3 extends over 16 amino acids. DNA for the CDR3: TGTGCCAGCAGCTCGACAGGGACGGGCGATAATTCACCCCTCCACTTT. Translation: CASSSTGTGDNSPLHF.

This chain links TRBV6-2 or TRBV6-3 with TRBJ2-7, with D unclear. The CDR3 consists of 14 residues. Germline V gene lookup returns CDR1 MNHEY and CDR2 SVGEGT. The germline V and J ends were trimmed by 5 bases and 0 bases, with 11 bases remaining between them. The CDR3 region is CASSRVRHSYEQYF. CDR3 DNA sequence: TGTGCCAGCAGTCGGGTGAGGCACTCCTACGAGCAGTACTTC.

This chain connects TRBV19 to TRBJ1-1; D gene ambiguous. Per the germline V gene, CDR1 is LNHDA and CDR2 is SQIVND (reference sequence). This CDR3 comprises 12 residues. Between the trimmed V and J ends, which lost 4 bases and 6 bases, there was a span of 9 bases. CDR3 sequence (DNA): TGTGCCAGTAGTACCTTAGAAGCTGAAGCTTTCTTT. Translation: CASSTLEAEAFF.

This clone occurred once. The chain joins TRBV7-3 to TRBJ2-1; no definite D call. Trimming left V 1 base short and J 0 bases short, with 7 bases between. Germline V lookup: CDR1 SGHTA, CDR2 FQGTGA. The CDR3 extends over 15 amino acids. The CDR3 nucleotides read TGTGCCAGCAGCTTAAGCGCTAGCTCCTACAATGAGCAGTTCTTC. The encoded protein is CASSLSASSYNEQFF.

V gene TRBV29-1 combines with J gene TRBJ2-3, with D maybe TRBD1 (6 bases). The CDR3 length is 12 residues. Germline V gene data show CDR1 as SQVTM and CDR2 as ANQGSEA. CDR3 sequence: CRNHGQTDTQYF. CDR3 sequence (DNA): TGCAGAAACCACGGACAGACAGATACGCAGTATTTT.

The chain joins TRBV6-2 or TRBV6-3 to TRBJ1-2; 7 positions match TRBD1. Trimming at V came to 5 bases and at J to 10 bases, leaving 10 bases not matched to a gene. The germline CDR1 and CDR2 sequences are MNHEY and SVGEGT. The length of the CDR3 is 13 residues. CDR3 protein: CASSLTFRGNYTF. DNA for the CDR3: TGTGCCAGCAGTCTGACTTTCAGGGGGAACTACACCTTC.

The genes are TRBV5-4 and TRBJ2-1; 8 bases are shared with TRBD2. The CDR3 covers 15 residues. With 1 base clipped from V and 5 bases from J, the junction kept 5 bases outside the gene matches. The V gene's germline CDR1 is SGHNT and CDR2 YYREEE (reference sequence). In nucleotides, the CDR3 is TGTGCCAGCAGCTTGACGGGAGGGTTCGACAATGAGCAGTTCTTC. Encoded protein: CASSLTGGFDNEQFF.

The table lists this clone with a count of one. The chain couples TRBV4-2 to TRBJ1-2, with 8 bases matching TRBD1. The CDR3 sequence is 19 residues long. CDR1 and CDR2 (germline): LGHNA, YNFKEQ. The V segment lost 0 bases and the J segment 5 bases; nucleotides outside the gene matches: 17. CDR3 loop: CASSQDLVSGGSTVYGYTF. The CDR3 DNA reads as TGTGCCAGCAGCCAAGATCTTGTTTCAGGGGGCTCTACCGTATATGGCTACACCTTC.

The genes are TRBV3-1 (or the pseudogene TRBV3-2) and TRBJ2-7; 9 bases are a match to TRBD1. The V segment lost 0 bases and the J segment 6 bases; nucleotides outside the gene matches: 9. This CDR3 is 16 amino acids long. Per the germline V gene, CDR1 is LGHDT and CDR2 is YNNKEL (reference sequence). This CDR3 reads CASSQEAGTGRFEQYF. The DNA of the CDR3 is TGTGCCAGCAGCCAAGAGGCCGGGACAGGGCGTTTCGAGCAGTACTTC.

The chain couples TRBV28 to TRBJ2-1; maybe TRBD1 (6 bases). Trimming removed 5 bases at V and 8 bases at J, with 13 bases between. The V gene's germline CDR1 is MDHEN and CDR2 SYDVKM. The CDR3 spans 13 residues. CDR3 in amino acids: CASSGTGYDEQFF. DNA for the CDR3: TGTGCCAGCAGTGGTACAGGGTATGATGAGCAGTTCTTC.

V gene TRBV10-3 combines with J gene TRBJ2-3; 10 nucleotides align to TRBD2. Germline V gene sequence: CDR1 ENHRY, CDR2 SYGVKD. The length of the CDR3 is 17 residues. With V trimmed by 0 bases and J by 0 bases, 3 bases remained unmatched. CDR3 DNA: TGTGCCATCAGTGAGTCAAAGACTAGCGGGAGCACAGATACGCAGTATTTT. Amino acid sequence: CAISESKTSGSTDTQYF.

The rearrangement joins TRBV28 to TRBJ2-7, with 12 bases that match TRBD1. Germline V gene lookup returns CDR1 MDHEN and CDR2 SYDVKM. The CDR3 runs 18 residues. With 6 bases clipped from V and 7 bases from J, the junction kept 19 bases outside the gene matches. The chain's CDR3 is CASSPGDFSGTGGHEQYF. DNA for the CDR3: TGTGCCAGCAGCCCCGGGGATTTTTCTGGGACAGGGGGCCATGAGCAGTACTTC.

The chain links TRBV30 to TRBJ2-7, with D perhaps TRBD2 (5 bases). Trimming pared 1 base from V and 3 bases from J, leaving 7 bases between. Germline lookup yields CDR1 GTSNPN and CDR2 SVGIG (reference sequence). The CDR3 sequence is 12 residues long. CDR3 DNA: TGTGCCTGGAGTGCCGCGGGCTACGAGCAGTACTTC. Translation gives CAWSAAGYEQYF.

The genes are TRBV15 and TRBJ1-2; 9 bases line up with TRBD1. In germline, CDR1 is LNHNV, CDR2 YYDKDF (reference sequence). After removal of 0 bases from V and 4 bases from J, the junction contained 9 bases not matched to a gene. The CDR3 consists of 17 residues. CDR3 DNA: TGTGCCACCAGCAGAGATCCCGGACAGGGGAGGATCTATGGCTACACCTTC. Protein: CATSRDPGQGRIYGYTF.

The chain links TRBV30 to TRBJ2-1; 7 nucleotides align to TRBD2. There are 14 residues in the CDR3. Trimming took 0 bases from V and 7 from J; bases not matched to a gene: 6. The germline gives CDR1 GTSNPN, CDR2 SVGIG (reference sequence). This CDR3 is CAWSVQTSFNEQFF. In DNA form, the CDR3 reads TGTGCCTGGAGTGTACAGACTAGCTTTAATGAGCAGTTCTTC. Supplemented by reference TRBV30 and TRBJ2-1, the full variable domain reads SQTIHQWPATLVQPVGSPLSLECTVEGTSNPNLYWYRQAAGRGLQLLFYSVGIGQISSEVPQNLSASRPQDRQFILSSKKLLLSDSGFYLCAWSVQTSFNEQFFGPGTRLTVL.

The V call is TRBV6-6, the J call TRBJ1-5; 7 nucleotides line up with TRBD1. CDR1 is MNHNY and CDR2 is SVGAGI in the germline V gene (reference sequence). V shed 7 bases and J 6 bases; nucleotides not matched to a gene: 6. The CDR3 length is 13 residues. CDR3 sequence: CASIQGVGQPQHF. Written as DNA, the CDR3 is TGTGCCAGCATTCAGGGGGTGGGTCAGCCCCAGCATTTT.

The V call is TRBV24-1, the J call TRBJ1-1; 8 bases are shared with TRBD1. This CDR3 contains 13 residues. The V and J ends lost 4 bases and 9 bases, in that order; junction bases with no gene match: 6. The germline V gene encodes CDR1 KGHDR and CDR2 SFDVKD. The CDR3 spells CATSDSTGGKAFF. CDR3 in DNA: TGTGCCACCAGTGACTCAACAGGGGGGAAAGCTTTCTTT.

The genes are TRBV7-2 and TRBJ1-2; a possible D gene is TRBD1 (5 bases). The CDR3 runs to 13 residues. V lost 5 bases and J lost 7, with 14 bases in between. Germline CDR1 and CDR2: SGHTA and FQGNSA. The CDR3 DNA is TGTGCCAGCAGCCCCCGGCAGGGTGGTGGCTACACCTTC. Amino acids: CASSPRQGGGYTF.

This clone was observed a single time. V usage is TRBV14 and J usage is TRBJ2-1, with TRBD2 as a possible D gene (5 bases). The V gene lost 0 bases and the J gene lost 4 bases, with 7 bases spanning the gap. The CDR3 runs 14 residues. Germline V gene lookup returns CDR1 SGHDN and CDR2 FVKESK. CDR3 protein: CASSQDWTYNEQFF. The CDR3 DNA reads TGTGCCAGCAGCCAAGATTGGACTTACAATGAGCAGTTCTTC.

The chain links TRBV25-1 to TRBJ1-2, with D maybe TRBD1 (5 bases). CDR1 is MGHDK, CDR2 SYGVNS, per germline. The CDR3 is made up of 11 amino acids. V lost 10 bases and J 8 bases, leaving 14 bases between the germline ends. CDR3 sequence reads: CATGDPGGYTF. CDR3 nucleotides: TGTGCCACGGGGGACCCGGGGGGCTACACCTTC.

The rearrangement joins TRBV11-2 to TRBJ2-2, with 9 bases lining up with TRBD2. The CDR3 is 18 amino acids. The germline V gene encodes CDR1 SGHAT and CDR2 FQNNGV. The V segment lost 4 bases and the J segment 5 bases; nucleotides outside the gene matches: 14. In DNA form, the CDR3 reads TGTGCCAGCAGCTCTTATCGTCGGCTAGCGGGAAGGACCGGGGAGCTGTTTTTT. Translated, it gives CASSSYRRLAGRTGELFF.

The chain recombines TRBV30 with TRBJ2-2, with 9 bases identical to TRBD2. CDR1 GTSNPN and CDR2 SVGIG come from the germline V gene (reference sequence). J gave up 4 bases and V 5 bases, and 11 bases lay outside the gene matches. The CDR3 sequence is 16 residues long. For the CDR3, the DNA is TGTGCCTGGGGTACTAGCGGGCCGGCGGGCACCGGGGAGCTGTTTTTT. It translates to CAWGTSGPAGTGELFF.

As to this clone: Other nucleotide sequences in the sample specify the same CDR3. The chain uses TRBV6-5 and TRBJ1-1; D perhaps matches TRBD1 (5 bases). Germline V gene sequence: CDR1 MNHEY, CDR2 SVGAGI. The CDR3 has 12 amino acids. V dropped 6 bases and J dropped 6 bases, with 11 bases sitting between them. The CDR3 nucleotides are TGTGCCAGCAGGGGCCCAGGGTCTGAAGCTTTCTTT. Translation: CASRGPGSEAFF.

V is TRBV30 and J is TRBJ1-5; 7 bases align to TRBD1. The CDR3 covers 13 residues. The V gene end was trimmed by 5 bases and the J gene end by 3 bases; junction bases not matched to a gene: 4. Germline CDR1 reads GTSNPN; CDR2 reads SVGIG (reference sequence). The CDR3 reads CAWGDRNNQPQHF. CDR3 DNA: TGTGCCTGGGGGGACAGAAACAATCAGCCCCAGCATTTT. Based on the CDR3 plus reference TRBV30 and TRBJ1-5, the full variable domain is SQTIHQWPATLVQPVGSPLSLECTVEGTSNPNLYWYRQAAGRGLQLLFYSVGIGQISSEVPQNLSASRPQDRQFILSSKKLLLSDSGFYLCAWGDRNNQPQHFGDGTRLSIL.

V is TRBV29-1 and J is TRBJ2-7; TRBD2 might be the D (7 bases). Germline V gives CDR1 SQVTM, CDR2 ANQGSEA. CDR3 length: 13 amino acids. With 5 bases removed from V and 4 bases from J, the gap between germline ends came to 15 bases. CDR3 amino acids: CSVLPGGSYEQYF. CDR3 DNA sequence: TGCAGCGTTCTTCCGGGGGGCAGTTACGAGCAGTACTTC.

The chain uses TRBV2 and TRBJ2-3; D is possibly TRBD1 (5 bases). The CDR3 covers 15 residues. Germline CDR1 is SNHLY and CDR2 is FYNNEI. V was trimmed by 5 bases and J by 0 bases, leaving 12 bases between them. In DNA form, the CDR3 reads TGTGCCAGCAGTACCGTGGGGCCCAGCACAGATACGCAGTATTTT. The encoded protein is CASSTVGPSTDTQYF.

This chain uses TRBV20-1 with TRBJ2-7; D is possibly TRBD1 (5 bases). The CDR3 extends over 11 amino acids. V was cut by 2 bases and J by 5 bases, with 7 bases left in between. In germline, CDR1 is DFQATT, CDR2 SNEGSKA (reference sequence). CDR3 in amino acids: CSARRQNEQYF. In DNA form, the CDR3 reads TGCAGTGCTAGACGACAGAACGAGCAGTACTTC.